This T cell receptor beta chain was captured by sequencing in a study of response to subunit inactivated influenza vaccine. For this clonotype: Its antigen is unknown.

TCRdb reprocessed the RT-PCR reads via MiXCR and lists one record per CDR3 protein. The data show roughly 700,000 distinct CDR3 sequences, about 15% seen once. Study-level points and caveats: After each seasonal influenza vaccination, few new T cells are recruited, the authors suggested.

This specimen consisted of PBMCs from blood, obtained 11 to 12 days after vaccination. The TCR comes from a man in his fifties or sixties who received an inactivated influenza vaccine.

CDR3 amino acids: CASSVGRDNEKLFF. CDR3 DNA: TGTGCCAGCAGTGTTGGCCGGGATAATGAAAAACTGTTTTTT. The chain carries TRBV2 and TRBJ1-4; D is undetermined. The V and J ends lost 4 bases and 4 bases respectively, with 10 bases between them. Looked up from germline, CDR1 is SNHLY and CDR2 is FYNNEI. The CDR3 is 14 amino acids.